Below are 10 T cell receptor beta chains sequenced from a single sample in a study of post-analysis software for immune sequencing data. Presence of unique molecular identifiers characterized the TCR beta cDNA libraries. TCRdb re-called the PCR reads through MiXCR, storing one row per CDR3 protein. Counted here are roughly 160,000 distinct CDR3 sequences, 30% to 45% occurring once; the ten biggest clones make up about 26%. This specimen consisted of blood, obtained after autologous hematopoietic stem cell transplantation. These receptors were taken from a girl aged 5 to 17 with multiple sclerosis.

This clonotype was seen a handful of times. This chain uses TRBV6-4 with TRBJ2-3; 9 bases match TRBD1. Per the germline V gene, CDR1 is MRHNA and CDR2 is SNTAGT. The CDR3 runs 16 residues. The trim removed 7 bases at V and 3 bases at J, leaving 11 bases unmatched. The CDR3 region is CASTMNPGQGTDTQYF. The CDR3 DNA is TGTGCCAGCACAATGAATCCGGGACAGGGAACAGATACGCAGTATTTT.

This clonotype was found a few times. The rearrangement joins TRBV28 to TRBJ1-5, with D possibly TRBD1 on 5 matching bases. Germline V gene lookup returns CDR1 MDHEN and CDR2 SYDVKM. This CDR3 is 12 amino acids long. V lost 6 bases, J lost 3 bases, and 6 bases lay in between. The CDR3 here is CASRGLNQPQHF. CDR3 nucleotides: TGTGCCAGCAGGGGACTCAATCAGCCCCAGCATTTT.

The chain joins TRBV24-1 to TRBJ2-5; TRBD2 aligns across 14 bases. CDR1 and CDR2 from the germline V gene are KGHDR and SFDVKD. Trimming removed 4 bases from V and 10 bases from J; junction bases left unmatched: 4. The CDR3 is made up of 14 amino acids. CDR3 sequence (DNA): TGTGCCACCAGTGACGGGACTAGCGGGAGTATCCAGTACTTC. Residues: CATSDGTSGSIQYF.

The chain couples TRBV20-1 to TRBJ2-1, with TRBD2 matching over 10 bases. Germline CDR1 reads DFQATT; CDR2 reads SNEGSKA (reference sequence). V was pared by 1 base and J by 8 bases, with 8 bases of the junction left unmatched. CDR3 length equals 15 residues. CDR3 protein: CSARVSGRAFDEQFF. The CDR3 DNA is TGCAGTGCTAGAGTGAGCGGGAGGGCGTTTGATGAGCAGTTCTTC.

The chain links TRBV20-1 to TRBJ2-7; D unclear. The CDR3 runs to 13 residues. Deletions cut 0 bases from V and 2 bases from J, with 8 bases between. From germline, CDR1 is DFQATT and CDR2 SNEGSKA (reference sequence). The CDR3 sequence is CSARESLPYEQYF. CDR3 bases: TGCAGTGCTAGAGAGAGCTTACCCTACGAGCAGTACTTC.

This clonotype appeared a few times. The chain links TRBV29-1 to TRBJ2-1; D possibly corresponds to TRBD1 (6 bases). V lost 0 bases and J lost 1, with 16 bases in between. The length of the CDR3 is 17 residues. The germline V gene has CDR1 SQVTM and CDR2 ANQGSEA. The DNA of the CDR3 is TGCAGCGTTGAAGACCGACAGGCCGGCTATTCCTACAATGAGCAGTTCTTC. Amino acids: CSVEDRQAGYSYNEQFF.

This clonotype turned up a few times. The chain couples TRBV7-9 to TRBJ2-5; TRBD1 is a possible D gene (6 bases). CDR1 and CDR2 (germline): SEHNR, FQNEAQ (reference sequence). The length of the CDR3 is 15 residues. The V end was cut by 5 bases, the J end by 2 bases, with 15 bases between. CDR3 DNA sequence: TGTGCCAGCAGCCACAGGGTGGCGGGTCAAGAGACCCAGTACTTC. The encoded protein is CASSHRVAGQETQYF.

The chain couples TRBV7-2 to TRBJ2-2; TRBD2 might be the D (6 bases). V lost 5 bases and J lost 4, with 8 bases in between. CDR1 is SGHTA and CDR2 is FQGNSA in the germline V gene. The CDR3 sequence is 13 residues long. CDR3 sequence (DNA): TGTGCCAGCAGCCCGCGGGGCACCGGGGAGCTGTTTTTT. This gives the protein CASSPRGTGELFF.

This clonotype was detected only a few times. The rearrangement uses TRBV5-1 and TRBJ2-1, with D perhaps assigned TRBD1 or TRBD2 (6 bases each). The germline V gene has CDR1 SGHRS and CDR2 YFSETQ. The CDR3 is made up of 15 amino acids. V lost 1 base and J lost 12, with 20 bases in between. CDR3 region: CASSLRGAGPLGQFF. For the CDR3, the DNA is TGCGCCAGCAGCTTGAGGGGGGCCGGGCCTTTAGGGCAGTTCTTC.

V is TRBV6-1 and J is TRBJ2-7; D ambiguous. The germline gives CDR1 MNHNS, CDR2 SASEGT. V was pared by 2 bases and J by 6 bases, with 11 bases between. The CDR3 has 13 amino acids. The CDR3 spells CASSERNGSEQYF. The DNA for the CDR3 is TGTGCCAGCAGTGAACGAAACGGGTCCGAGCAGTACTTC.